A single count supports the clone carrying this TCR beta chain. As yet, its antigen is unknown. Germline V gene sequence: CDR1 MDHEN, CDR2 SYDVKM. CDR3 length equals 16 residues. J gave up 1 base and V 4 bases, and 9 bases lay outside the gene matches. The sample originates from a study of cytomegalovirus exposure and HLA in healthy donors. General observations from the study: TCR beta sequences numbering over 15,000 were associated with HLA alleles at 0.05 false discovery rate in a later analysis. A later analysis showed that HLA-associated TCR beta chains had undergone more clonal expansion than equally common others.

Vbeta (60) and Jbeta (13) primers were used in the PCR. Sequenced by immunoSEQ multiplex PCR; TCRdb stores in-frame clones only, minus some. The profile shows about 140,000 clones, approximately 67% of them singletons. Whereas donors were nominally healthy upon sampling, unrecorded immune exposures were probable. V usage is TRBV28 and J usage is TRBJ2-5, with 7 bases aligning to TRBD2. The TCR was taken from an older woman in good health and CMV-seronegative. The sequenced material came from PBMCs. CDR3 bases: TGTGCCAGCAGTTCACCCCATCTAGCGGTCCAAGAGACCCAGTACTTC. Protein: CASSSPHLAVQETQYF.